Following are 8 T cell receptor beta chains from one sample sequenced in a study of cytomegalovirus exposure and HLA in healthy donors. Primers: 60 Vbeta forward and 13 Jbeta reverse. Produced via immunoSEQ multiplex PCR; TCRdb's table is partial and in-frame only. The sample holds 120,000 to 150,000 clones, around 80% seen once. Material: PBMCs. The receptors come from a woman aged 40 to 50 in good health and CMV-seronegative.

The V call is TRBV5-4, the J call TRBJ2-7; 7 bases are a match to TRBD1. V was pared by 3 bases and J by 2 bases, with 5 bases of the junction left unmatched. This CDR3 spans 14 amino acids. CDR1 and CDR2 from the germline V gene are SGHNT and YYREEE (reference sequence). The CDR3 DNA is TGTGCCAGCAGCTGGTACAGGGGTACCTACGAGCAGTACTTC. As protein: CASSWYRGTYEQYF.

This chain uses TRBV4-1 with TRBJ1-5; D is perhaps TRBD1 (5 bases). Between the trimmed V and J ends, which lost 4 bases and 0 bases, there was a span of 10 bases. Germline values: CDR1 MGHRA, CDR2 YSYEKL. The CDR3 is 15 amino acids. CDR3 protein: CASSRLGLSNQPQHF. The CDR3 DNA follows: TGCGCCAGCAGCCGTTTGGGGCTTAGCAATCAGCCCCAGCATTTT.

This clone was counted a single time. The chain employs TRBV5-4 and TRBJ1-1; 8 bases fit TRBD1. There are 14 residues in the CDR3. The V and J ends lost 3 bases and 3 bases, in that order; junction bases with no gene match: 4. Germline loops: CDR1 SGHNT, CDR2 YYREEE (reference sequence). The CDR3 region is CASSSNRGDTEAFF. The DNA for the CDR3 is TGTGCCAGCAGCTCCAACAGGGGGGACACTGAAGCTTTCTTT.

The V gene is TRBV5-1, the J gene TRBJ1-1; the D gene is possibly TRBD1 (5 bases). CDR1 is SGHRS, CDR2 YFSETQ, per germline. This CDR3 region has 13 residues. The V end lost 3 bases, the J end lost 2 bases, and 8 bases lay between the germline ends. CDR3: CASSSWGNTEAFF. CDR3 in DNA: TGCGCCAGCAGCTCCTGGGGCAACACTGAAGCTTTCTTT.

The genes are TRBV5-3 and TRBJ2-6; maybe TRBD2 (5 bases). TRBV5-3 is labeled an ORF, and its function is uncertain. V shed 4 bases and J shed 8 bases, with 10 bases lying between them. The CDR3 has 13 amino acids. The CDR3 region is CARSRTGTNVLTF. Here the CDR3 DNA reads TGTGCCAGAAGCCGTACCGGGACCAACGTCCTGACTTTC.

This clone was picked up one time. This sequence joins TRBV7-2 and TRBJ2-3, with D possibly being TRBD2 (5 bases). V was cut by 5 bases and J by 0 bases, with 12 bases left in between. This CDR3 is built from 15 residues. CDR1 is SGHTA, CDR2 FQGNSA, per germline. CDR3 sequence: CASSPTRTSTDTQYF. The CDR3 nucleotides read TGTGCCAGCAGCCCTACGAGGACTAGCACAGATACGCAGTATTTT.

This clone has more than one count but fewer than ten. The V gene is TRBV5-1, the J gene TRBJ2-7; D is unresolved. The CDR3 runs 15 residues. Trimming left V 4 bases short and J 0 bases short, with 14 bases between. Germline-derived CDR1 and CDR2 are SGHRS and YFSETQ. The CDR3 protein is CASSLRSGSSYEQYF. The CDR3 DNA reads TGCGCCAGCAGCCTGAGGTCGGGTAGCTCCTACGAGCAGTACTTC.

The chain links TRBV9 to TRBJ1-6; D may be TRBD1 (6 bases). Trimming stripped 3 bases from V and 7 bases from J, with 20 bases between. This CDR3 comprises 17 residues. Germline V gives CDR1 SGDLS, CDR2 YYNGEE. In nucleotides, the CDR3 is TGTGCCAGCAGCGAGCCGCCGGGTTGGGGGCGGAATTCACCCCTCCACTTT. Residues: CASSEPPGWGRNSPLHF.